The present T cell receptor (beta chain) was sequenced within a study of siplizumab effects on memory and regulatory T cells. Only in-frame clones appear in the TCRdb table, and some are missing; sequencing was by immunoSEQ multiplex PCR. The sample includes approximately 94,000 clones, 93% seen only once; the top ten take over 5.5%. The CDR3 length is 15 residues. Germline V gene lookup returns CDR1 SGHNT and CDR2 YENEEA. V was cut by 5 bases and J by 1 base, with 11 bases left in between. As to this clone: The target antigen is unknown.

Whole-study findings and limits: Under siplizumab, alloreactive sequences traced to unstimulated CD4+ memory cells were significantly reduced. An assignable naive or memory phenotype was lacking in roughly 80-97% of proliferating CD4+ or CD8+ clones. The diversity of naive T cells seemed greater than that of memory cells, and their alloresponse contribution seemed major. Assignment to unstimulated subsets succeeded for only a minor fraction of the alloreactive clones.

The sequence came from a human donor in good health. The chain links TRBV11-3 to TRBJ2-2; D call uncertain. Sample: CD8+ T cells sorted from blood. CDR3 amino acids: CASSPVRGNTGELFF. For the CDR3, the DNA is TGTGCCAGCAGCCCCGTTAGAGGGAACACCGGGGAGCTGTTTTTT.